The T cell receptor beta chain described here comes from a study of shared clonotypes between healthy human individuals. The CDR3 runs to 17 residues. Germline V gives CDR1 LNHDA, CDR2 SQIVND (reference sequence). Trimming took off 3 bases at V and 2 bases at J, with 16 bases between the two ends. Using immunoSEQ multiplex PCR, the repertoire was profiled, and TCRdb retains in-frame clones only, with some absent. Of 2 million to 2.5 million clones in the sample, approximately 93% were seen once. This TCR derives from a man between 18 and 35 years old in good health. Some clones in this sample may be carry-over from other donors' samples. This chain joins TRBV19 and TRBJ2-2; D is possibly TRBD2 (5 bases). Sequencing was performed on naive CD4+ T cells from PBMCs. Subset denoted: CD45RA+ positively selected. The CDR3 nucleotides read TGTGCCAGTAGTATTCGAACTAGGAGGCCCAACACCGGGGAGCTGTTTTTT. Its protein product is CASSIRTRRPNTGELFF.